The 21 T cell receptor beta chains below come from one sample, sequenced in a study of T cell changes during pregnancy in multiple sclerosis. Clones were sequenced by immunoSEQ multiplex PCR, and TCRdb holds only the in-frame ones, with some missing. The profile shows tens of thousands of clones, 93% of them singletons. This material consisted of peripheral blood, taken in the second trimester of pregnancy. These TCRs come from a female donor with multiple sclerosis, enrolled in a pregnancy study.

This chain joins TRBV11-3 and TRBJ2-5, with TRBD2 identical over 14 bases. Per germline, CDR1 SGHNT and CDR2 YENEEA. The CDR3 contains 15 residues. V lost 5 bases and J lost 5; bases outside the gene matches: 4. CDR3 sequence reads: CASSPGLAGAETQYF. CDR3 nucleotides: TGTGCCAGCAGCCCGGGACTAGCGGGGGCGGAGACCCAGTACTTC.

CDR3 DNA: TGCGCCAGCAGAAGGGGTACTGATACGCAGTATTTT. Its translation is CASRRGTDTQYF. The chain is built from TRBV5-1 and TRBJ2-3; the D gene is possibly TRBD1 (5 bases). In germline, CDR1 is SGHRS, CDR2 YFSETQ. V was shortened by 5 bases and J by 6 bases, with 10 bases between the two germline ends. The CDR3 contains 12 residues.

This chain's CDR3 is CASSSSGFYYEQYF. The CDR3 region has the DNA TGTGCCAGTAGTTCTTCAGGGTTTTACTACGAGCAGTACTTC. The gene calls are TRBV19 and TRBJ2-7, with D possibly matching TRBD1 (5 bases). The CDR3 totals 14 residues. CDR1 is LNHDA, CDR2 SQIVND, per germline (reference sequence). V shed 5 bases and J shed 3 bases, with 14 bases lying between them.

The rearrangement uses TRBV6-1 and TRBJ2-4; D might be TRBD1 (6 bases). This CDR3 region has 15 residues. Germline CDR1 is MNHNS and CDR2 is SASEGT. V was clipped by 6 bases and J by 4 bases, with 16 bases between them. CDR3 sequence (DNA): TGTGCCAGCAGAGAACCGACAGGTTCTAAAAACATTCAGTACTTC. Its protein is CASREPTGSKNIQYF.

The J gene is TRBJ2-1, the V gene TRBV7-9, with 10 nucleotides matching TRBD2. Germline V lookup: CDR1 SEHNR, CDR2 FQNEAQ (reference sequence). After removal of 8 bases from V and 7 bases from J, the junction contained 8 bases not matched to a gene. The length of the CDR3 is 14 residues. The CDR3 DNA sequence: TGTGCCAGCTGGGGGACTAGCGTAGGGAATGAGCAGTTCTTC. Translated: CASWGTSVGNEQFF.

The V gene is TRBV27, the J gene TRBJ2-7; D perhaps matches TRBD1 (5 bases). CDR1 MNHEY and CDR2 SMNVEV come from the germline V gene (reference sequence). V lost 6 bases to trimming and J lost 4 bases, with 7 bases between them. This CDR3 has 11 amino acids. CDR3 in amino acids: CASSAGYEQYF. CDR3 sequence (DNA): TGTGCCAGCAGCGCAGGGTACGAGCAGTACTTC.

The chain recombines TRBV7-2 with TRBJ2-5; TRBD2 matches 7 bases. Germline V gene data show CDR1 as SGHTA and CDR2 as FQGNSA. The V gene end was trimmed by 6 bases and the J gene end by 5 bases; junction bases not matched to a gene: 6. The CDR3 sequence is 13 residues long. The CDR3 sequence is CASSKREGETQYF. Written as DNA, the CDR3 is TGTGCCAGCAGTAAGAGGGAGGGGGAGACCCAGTACTTC.

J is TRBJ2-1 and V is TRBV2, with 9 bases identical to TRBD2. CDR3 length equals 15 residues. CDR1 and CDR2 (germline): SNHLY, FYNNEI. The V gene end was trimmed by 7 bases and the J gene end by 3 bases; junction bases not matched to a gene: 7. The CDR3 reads CASIPTSGDYNEQFF. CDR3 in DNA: TGTGCCAGCATTCCGACTAGCGGAGACTACAATGAGCAGTTCTTC.

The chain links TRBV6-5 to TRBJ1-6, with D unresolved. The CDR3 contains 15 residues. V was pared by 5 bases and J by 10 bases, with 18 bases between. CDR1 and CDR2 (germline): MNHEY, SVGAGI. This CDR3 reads CASSPLMGQSSPLHF. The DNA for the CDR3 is TGTGCCAGCAGTCCCCTCATGGGCCAAAGCTCACCCCTCCACTTT.

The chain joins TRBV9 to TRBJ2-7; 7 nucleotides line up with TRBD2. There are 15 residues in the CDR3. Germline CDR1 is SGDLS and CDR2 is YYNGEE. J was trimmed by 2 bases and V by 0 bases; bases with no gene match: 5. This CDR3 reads CASSVGAGEAYEQYF. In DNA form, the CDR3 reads TGTGCCAGCAGCGTAGGGGCGGGGGAGGCCTACGAGCAGTACTTC.

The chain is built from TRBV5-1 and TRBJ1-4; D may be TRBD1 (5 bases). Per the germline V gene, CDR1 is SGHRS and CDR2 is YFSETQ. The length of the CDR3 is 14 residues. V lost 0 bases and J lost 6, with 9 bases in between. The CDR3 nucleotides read TGCGCCAGCAGCTTGGTTTCAGGGTATGAAAAACTGTTTTTT. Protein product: CASSLVSGYEKLFF. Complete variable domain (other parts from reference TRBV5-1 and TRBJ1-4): KAGVTQTPRYLIKTRGQQVTLSCSPISGHRSVSWYQQTPGQGLQFLFEYFSETQRNKGNFPGRFSGRQFSNSRSEMNVSTLELGDSALYLCASSLVSGYEKLFFGSGTQLSVL.

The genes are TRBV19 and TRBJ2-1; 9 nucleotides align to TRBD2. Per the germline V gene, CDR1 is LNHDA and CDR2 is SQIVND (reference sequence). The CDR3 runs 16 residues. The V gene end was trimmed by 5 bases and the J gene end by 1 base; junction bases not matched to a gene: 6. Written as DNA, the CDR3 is TGTGCCAGTAGTCCTTTTGCGGGGGGGTCCTACAATGAGCAGTTCTTC. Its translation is CASSPFAGGSYNEQFF.

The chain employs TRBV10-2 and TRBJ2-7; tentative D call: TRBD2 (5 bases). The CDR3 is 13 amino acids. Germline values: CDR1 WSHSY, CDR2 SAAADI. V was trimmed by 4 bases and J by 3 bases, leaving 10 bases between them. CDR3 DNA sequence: TGCGCCAGCAGTGTCCTAGCTAGCTACGAGCAGTACTTC. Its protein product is CASSVLASYEQYF.

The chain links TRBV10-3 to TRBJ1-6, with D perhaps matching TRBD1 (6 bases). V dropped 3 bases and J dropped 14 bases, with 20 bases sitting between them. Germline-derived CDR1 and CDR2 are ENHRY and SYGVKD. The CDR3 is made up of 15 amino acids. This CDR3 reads CAISERGGTPPSLHF. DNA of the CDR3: TGTGCCATCAGTGAAAGGGGAGGGACACCTCCGTCCCTCCACTTT.

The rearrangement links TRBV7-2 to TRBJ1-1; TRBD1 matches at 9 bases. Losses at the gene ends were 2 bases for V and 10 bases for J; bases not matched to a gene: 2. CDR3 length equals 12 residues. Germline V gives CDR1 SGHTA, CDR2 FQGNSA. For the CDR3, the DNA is TGTGCCAGCAGCTTACGGACAGGGGTAGCTTTCTTT. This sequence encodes CASSLRTGVAFF.

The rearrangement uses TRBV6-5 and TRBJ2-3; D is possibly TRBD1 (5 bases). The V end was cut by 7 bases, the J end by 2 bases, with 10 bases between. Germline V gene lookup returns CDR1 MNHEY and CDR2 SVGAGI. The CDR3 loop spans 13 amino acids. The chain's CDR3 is CASMARVTDTQYF. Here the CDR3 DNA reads TGTGCCAGCATGGCCAGGGTCACAGATACGCAGTATTTT.

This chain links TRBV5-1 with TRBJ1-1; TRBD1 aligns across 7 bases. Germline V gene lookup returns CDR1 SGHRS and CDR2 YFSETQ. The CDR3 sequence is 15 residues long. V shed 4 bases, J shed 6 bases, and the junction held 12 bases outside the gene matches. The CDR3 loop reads CASSQAGGLVAEAFF. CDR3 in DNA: TGCGCCAGCAGCCAGGCAGGGGGTTTGGTCGCTGAAGCTTTCTTT.

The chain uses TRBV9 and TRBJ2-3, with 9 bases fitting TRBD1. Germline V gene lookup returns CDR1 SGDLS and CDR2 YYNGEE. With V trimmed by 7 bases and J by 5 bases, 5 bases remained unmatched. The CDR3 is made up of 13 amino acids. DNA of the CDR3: TGTGCCAGCTCACAGGGGGCCGTAGATACGCAGTATTTT. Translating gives CASSQGAVDTQYF.

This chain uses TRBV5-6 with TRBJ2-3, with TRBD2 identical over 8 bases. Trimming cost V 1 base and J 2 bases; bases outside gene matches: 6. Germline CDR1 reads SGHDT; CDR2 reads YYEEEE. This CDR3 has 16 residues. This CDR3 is CASSLLGSGDTDTQYF. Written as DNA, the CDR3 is TGTGCCAGCAGCTTGTTGGGTAGCGGGGACACAGATACGCAGTATTTT.

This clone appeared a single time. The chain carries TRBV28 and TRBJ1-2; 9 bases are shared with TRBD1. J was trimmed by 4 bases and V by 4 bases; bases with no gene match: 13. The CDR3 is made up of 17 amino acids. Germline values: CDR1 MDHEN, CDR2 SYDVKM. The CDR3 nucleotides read TGTGCCAGCAGTTCATGGACAGGGGTGGGGAGGTTCTATGGCTACACCTTC. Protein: CASSSWTGVGRFYGYTF.

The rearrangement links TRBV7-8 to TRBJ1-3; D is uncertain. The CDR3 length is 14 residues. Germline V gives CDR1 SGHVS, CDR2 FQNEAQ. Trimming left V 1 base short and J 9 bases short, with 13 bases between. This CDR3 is CASSLGGWVGTIYF. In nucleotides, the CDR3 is TGTGCCAGCAGCTTAGGAGGTTGGGTTGGCACCATATATTTT. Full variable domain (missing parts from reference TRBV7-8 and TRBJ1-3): GAGVSQSPRYKVAKRGQDVALRCDPISGHVSLFWYQQALGQGPEFLTYFQNEAQLDKSGLPSDRFFAERPEGSVSTLKIQRTQQEDSAVYLCASSLGGWVGTIYFGEGSWLTVV.